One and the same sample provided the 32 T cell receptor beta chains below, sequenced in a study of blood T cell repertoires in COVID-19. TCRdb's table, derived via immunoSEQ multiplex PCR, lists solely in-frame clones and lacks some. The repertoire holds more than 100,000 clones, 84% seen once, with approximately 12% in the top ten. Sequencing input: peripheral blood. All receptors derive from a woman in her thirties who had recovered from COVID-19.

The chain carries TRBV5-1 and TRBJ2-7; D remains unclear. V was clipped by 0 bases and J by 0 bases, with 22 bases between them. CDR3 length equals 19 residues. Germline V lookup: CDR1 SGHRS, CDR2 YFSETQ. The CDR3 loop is CASSLGSSFQRRSSYEQYF. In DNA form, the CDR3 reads TGCGCCAGCAGCTTGGGTTCCAGTTTCCAGCGCCGGAGCTCCTACGAGCAGTACTTC.

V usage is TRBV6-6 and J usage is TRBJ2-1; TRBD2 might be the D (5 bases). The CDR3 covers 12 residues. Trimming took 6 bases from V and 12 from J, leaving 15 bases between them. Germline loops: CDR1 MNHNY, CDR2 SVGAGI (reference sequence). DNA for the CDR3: TGTGCCAGCAGCCAAATAGCGTTGGGGCAGTTCTTC. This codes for CASSQIALGQFF.

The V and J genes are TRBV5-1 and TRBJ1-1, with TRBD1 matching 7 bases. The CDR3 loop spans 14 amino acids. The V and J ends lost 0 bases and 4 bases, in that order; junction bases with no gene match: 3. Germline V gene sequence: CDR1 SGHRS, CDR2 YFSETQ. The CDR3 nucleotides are TGCGCCAGCAGCTTGGCAGCAGGGGGCACTGAAGCTTTCTTT. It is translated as CASSLAAGGTEAFF.

This chain's CDR3 is CSVEDNGSYEQYF. DNA of the CDR3: TGCAGCGTTGAAGACAACGGCTCCTACGAGCAGTACTTC. This chain links TRBV29-1 with TRBJ2-7; D is ambiguous. Germline V gives CDR1 SQVTM, CDR2 ANQGSEA. Deletions cut 0 bases from V and 0 bases from J, with 6 bases between. The CDR3 contains 13 residues.

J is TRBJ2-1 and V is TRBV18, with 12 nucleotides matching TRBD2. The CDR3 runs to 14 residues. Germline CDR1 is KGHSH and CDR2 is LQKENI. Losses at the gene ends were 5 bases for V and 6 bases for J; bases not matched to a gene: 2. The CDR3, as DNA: TGTGCCAGCTCAGAGACTAGCGGGAGCAATGAGCAGTTCTTC. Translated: CASSETSGSNEQFF.

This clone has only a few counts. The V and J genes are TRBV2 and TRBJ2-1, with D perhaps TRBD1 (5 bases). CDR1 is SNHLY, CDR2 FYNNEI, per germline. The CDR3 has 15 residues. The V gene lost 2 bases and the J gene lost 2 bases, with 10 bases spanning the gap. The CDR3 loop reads CASSESRAPYNEQFF. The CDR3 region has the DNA TGTGCCAGCAGTGAAAGCAGGGCGCCCTACAATGAGCAGTTCTTC. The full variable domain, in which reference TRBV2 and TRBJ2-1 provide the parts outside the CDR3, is EPEVTQTPSHQVTQMGQEVILRCVPISNHLYFYWYRQILGQKVEFLVSFYNNEISEKSEIFDDQFSVERPDGSNFTLKIRSTKLEDSAMYFCASSESRAPYNEQFFGPGTRLTVL.

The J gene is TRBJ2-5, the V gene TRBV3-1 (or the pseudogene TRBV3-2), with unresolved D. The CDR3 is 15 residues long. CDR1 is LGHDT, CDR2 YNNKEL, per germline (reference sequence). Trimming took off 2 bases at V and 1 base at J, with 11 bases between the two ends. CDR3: CASSQSPGTQETQYF. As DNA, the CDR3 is TGTGCCAGCAGCCAAAGTCCCGGTACCCAAGAGACCCAGTACTTC.

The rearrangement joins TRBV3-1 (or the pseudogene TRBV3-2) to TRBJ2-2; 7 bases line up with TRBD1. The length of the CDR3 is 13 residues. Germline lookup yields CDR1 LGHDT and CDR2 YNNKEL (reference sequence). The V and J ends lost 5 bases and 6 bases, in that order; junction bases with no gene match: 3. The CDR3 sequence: CASSDRAAGELFF. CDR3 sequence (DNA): TGTGCCAGCAGCGACAGGGCCGCCGGGGAGCTGTTTTTT.

Here the CDR3 DNA reads TGCAGTGCTAGTCAGGGAATGGGGGGGGAGACCCAGTACTTC. It specifies CSASQGMGGETQYF. The V and J genes are TRBV20-1 and TRBJ2-5, with TRBD2 matching 7 bases. The CDR3 has 14 residues. V dropped 3 bases and J dropped 5; count of bases not matched to a gene: 9. The germline V gene has CDR1 DFQATT and CDR2 SNEGSKA (reference sequence).

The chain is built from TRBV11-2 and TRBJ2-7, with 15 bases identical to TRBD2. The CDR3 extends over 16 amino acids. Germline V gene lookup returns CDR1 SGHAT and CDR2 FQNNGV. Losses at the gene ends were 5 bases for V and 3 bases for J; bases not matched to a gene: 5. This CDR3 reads CASSPGGLAGGYEQYF. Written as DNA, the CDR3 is TGTGCCAGCAGCCCCGGGGGACTAGCGGGGGGCTACGAGCAGTACTTC.

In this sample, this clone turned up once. The CDR3 here is CSGGLGSYEQYF. Here the CDR3 DNA reads TGCAGCGGCGGGCTTGGATCCTACGAGCAGTACTTC. The chain couples TRBV29-1 to TRBJ2-7; D may be TRBD2 (5 bases). V lost 7 bases to trimming and J lost 1 base, with 11 bases between them. This CDR3 spans 12 amino acids. Germline values: CDR1 SQVTM, CDR2 ANQGSEA.

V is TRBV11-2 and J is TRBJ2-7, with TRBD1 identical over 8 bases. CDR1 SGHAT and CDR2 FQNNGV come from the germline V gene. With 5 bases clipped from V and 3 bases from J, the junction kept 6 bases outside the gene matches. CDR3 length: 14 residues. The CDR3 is CASSASTGGYEQYF. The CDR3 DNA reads TGTGCCAGCAGCGCATCTACAGGGGGCTACGAGCAGTACTTC.

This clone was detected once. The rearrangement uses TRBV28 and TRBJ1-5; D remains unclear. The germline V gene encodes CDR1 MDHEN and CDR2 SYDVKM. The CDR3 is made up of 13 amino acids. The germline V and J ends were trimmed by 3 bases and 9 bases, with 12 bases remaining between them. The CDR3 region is CASSFASVGPQHF. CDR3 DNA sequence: TGTGCCAGCAGTTTTGCCTCGGTCGGGCCCCAGCATTTT.

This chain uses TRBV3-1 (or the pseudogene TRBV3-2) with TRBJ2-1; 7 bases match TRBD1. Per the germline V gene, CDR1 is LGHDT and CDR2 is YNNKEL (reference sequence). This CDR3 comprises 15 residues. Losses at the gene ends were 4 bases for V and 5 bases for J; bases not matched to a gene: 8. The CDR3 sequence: CASSPLRGQNNEQFF. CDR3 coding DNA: TGTGCCAGCAGCCCCCTGAGGGGGCAGAACAATGAGCAGTTCTTC.

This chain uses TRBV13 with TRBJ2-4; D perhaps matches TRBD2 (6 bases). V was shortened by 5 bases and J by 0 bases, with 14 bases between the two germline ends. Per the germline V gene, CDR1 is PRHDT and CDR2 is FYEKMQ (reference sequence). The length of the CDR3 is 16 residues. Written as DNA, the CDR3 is TGTGCCAGCAGCAGACTAGTGCCGCTAGCCAAAAACATTCAGTACTTC. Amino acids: CASSRLVPLAKNIQYF.

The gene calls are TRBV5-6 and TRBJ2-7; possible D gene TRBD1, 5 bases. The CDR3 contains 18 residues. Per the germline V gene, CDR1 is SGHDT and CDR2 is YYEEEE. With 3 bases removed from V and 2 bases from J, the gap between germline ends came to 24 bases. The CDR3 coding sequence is TGTGCCAGCAGCTCGTCCCACGGTCTCCGGACATTGCCCTACGAGCAGTACTTC. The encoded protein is CASSSSHGLRTLPYEQYF.

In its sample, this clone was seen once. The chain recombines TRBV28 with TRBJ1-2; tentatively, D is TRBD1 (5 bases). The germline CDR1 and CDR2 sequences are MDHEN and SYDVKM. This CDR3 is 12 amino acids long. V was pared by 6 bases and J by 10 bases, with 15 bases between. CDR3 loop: CASSPAGQHYTF. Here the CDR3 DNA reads TGTGCCAGCAGCCCTGCAGGGCAACACTACACCTTC.

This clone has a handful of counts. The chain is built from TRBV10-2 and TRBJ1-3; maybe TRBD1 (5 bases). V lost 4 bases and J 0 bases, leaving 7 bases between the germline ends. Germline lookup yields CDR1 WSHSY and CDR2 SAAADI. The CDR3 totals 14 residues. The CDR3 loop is CASSGQRSGNTIYF. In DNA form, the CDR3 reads TGCGCCAGCAGTGGACAGCGCTCTGGAAACACCATATATTTT.

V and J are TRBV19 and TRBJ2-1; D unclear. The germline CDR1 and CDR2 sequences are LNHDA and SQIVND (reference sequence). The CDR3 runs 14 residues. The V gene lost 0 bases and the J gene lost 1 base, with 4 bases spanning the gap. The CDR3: CASSIDGSYNEQFF. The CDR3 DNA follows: TGTGCCAGTAGTATAGACGGGTCCTACAATGAGCAGTTCTTC.

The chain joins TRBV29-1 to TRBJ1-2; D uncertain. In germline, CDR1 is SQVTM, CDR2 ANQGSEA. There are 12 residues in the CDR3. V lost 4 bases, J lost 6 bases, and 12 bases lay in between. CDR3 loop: CSVALSYNGYTF. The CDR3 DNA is TGCAGCGTTGCCCTATCCTATAATGGCTACACCTTC. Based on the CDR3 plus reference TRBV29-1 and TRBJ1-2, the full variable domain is SAVISQKPSRDICQRGTSLTIQCQVDSQVTMMFWYRQQPGQSLTLIATANQGSEATYESGFVIDKFPISRPNLTFSTLTVSNMSPEDSSIYLCSVALSYNGYTFGSGTRLTVV.

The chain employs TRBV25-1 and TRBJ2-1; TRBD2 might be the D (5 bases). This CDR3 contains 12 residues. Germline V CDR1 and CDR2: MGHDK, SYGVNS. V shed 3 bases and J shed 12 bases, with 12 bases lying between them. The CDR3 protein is CASSDTRGWQFF. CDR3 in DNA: TGTGCCAGCAGTGACACACGCGGGTGGCAGTTCTTC. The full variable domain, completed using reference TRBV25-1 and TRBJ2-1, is EADIYQTPRYLVIGTGKKITLECSQTMGHDKMYWYQQDPGMELHLIHYSYGVNSTEKGDLSSESTVSRIRTEHFPLTLESARPSHTSQYLCASSDTRGWQFFGPGTRLTVL.

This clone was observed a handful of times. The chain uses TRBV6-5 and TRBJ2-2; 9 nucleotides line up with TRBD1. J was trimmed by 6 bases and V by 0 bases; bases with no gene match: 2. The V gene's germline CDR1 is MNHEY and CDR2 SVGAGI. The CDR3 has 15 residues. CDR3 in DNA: TGTGCCAGCAGTTACTCAAGACAGGGGGCCGGGGAGCTGTTTTTT. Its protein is CASSYSRQGAGELFF.

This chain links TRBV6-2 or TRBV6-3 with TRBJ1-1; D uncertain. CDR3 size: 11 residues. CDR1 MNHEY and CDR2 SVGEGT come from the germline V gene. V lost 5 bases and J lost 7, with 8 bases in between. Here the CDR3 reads CASSQRFEAFF. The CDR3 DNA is TGTGCCAGCAGTCAGAGGTTTGAAGCTTTCTTT.

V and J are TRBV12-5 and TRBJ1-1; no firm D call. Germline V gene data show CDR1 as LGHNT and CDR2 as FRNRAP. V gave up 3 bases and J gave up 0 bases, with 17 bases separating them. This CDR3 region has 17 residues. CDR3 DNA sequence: TGTGCTAGTGGTTTCCTACTCGCGTCAGCGATGAACACTGAAGCTTTCTTT. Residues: CASGFLLASAMNTEAFF.

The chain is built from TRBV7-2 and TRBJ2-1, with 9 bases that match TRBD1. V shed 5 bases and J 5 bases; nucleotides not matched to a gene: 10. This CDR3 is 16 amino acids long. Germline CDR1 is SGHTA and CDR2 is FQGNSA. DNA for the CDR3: TGTGCCAGCAGCGAAACCGGGACAGGGTCTGACAATGAGCAGTTCTTC. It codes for CASSETGTGSDNEQFF.

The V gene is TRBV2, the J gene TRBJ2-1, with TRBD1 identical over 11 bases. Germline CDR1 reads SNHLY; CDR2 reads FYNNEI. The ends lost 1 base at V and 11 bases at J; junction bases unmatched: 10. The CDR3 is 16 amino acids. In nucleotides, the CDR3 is TGTGCCAGCAGTGAAGGCGGACAGGGGGCGTATAAGAAGCAGTTCTTC. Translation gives CASSEGGQGAYKKQFF. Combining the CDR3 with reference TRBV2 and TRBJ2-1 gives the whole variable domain EPEVTQTPSHQVTQMGQEVILRCVPISNHLYFYWYRQILGQKVEFLVSFYNNEISEKSEIFDDQFSVERPDGSNFTLKIRSTKLEDSAMYFCASSEGGQGAYKKQFFGPGTRLTVL.

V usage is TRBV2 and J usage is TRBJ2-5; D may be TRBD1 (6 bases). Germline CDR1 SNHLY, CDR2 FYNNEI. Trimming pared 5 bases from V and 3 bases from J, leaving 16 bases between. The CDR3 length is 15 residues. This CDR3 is CASSQQLGTKETQYF. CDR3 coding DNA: TGTGCCAGCAGTCAACAACTTGGGACAAAAGAGACCCAGTACTTC.

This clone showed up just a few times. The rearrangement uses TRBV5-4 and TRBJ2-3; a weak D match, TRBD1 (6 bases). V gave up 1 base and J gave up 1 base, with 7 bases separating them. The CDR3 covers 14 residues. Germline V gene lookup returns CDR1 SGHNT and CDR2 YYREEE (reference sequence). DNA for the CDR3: TGTGCCAGCAGCTTGTACAGGGGCACAGATACGCAGTATTTT. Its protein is CASSLYRGTDTQYF.

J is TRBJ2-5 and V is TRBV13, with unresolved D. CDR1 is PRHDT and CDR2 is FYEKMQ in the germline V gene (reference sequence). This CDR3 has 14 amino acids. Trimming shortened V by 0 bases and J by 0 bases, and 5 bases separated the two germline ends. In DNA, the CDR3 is TGTGCCAGCAGCTTAGGACAGAACCAAGAGACCCAGTACTTC. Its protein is CASSLGQNQETQYF.

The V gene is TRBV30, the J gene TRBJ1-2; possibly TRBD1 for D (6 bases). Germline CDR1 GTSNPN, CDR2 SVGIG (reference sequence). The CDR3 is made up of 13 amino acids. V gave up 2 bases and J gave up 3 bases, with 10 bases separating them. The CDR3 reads CAWSRNRDYGYTF. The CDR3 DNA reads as TGTGCCTGGAGTCGTAACAGGGACTATGGCTACACCTTC.

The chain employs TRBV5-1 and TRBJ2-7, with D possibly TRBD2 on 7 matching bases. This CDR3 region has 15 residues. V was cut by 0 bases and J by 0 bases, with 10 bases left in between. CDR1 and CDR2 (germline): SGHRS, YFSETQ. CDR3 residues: CASSLAGGSSYEQYF. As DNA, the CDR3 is TGCGCCAGCAGCTTGGCGGGGGGCAGCTCCTACGAGCAGTACTTC.

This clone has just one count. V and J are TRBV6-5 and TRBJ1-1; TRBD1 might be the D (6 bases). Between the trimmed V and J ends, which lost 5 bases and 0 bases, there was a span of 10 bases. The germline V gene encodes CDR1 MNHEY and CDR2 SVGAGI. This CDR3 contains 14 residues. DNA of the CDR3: TGTGCCAGCAGTACAGGGAACATGAACACTGAAGCTTTCTTT. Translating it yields CASSTGNMNTEAFF.